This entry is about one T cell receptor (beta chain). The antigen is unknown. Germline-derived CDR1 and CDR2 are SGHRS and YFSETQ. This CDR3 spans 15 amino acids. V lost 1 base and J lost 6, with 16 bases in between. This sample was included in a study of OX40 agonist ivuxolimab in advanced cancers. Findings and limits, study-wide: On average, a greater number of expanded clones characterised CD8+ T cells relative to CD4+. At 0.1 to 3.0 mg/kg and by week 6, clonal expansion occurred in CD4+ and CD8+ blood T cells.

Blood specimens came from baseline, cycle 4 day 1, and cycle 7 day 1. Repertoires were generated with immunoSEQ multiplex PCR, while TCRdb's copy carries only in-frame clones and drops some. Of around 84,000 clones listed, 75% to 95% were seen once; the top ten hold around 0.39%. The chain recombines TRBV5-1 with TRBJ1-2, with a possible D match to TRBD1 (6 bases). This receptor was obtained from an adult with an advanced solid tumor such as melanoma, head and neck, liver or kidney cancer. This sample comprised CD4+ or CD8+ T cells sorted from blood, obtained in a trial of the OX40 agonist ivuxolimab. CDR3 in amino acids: CASSLLGGRGDGYTF. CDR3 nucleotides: TGCGCCAGCAGCTTGCTGGGGGGCAGGGGAGATGGCTACACCTTC.